The present TCR beta chain was sequenced within a study of T-cell reconstitution after alpha-beta-depleted transplantation in children. Study results and caveats: There were some patients whose high TCRbeta diversity at day 60 came from surviving recipient T cells and thymic progenitors. Reportedly, roughly two months post-transplant, alpha-beta T cells arose from several hundred expanded graft clones. T-cell numbers and diversity one year post-transplant derived largely from freshly generated T cells.

Unique molecular identifiers were incorporated during preparation of the TCRbeta library. TCRdb re-derived calls from the PCR reads in MiXCR, one entry per CDR3 protein. This sample carries about 870,000 distinct CDR3 sequences, approximately 15% of them seen once, and the ten largest clones take 5%. About this clonotype itself: Its antigen is still unknown.

The input for sequencing was PBMCs, mostly from graft donor cells, taken 360 days after TCRalphabeta/CD19-depleted stem cell transplant. This TCR came from a male patient younger than 18 who had a stem cell transplant for acute lymphoblastic leukemia, so the T cells may come from the graft donor.

The CDR3 is CASSQDWPASTDTQYF. For the CDR3, the DNA is TGCGCCAGCAGCCAAGATTGGCCCGCTAGCACAGATACGCAGTATTTT. The chain combines TRBV4-1 with TRBJ2-3, with no clear D. Trimming stripped 0 bases from V and 0 bases from J, with 10 bases between. Germline V gene data show CDR1 as MGHRA and CDR2 as YSYEKL. The CDR3 covers 16 residues.